This T cell receptor (beta chain) was identified in a study of read filtering for tumor transcriptome and immune sequencing (TCRdb year 2020). For the study in its entirety: The cohort was composed of some 16 male and 11 to 15 female patients, with a mean age of approximately 70 years and an age range of roughly 40 to 90. By revised international staging, roughly 8 patients were R-ISS I, some 17 were R-ISS II and more than five were R-ISS III. After DNase treatment, whole-transcriptome libraries were prepared with the TruSeq RNA Access Library Prep Kit. Per sample, about 4.05 to 11 million TCR-region mapped reads were obtained with IR-seq, compared with only about 80 to 1,400 with RNA-seq. The study compared TCR repertoires from targeted immune repertoire sequencing and bulk whole-transcriptome sequencing run on the same bone marrow samples. One of the main goals was to work out a read-filtering strategy for immune repertoire data, in particular whether clonotypes backed by only a single read should be removed. Broad study findings and their caveats: Compared with RNA-seq, IR-seq captured clonotypes at much greater depth and more reliably, and a smaller IR-seq throughput was enough to identify most of the shared clonotypes. Single-read clonotypes made up 80% to 85% of clonotypes but only around 4% of total reads in IR-seq, compared with about 69% of clonotypes and around 41% of reads in RNA-seq. The correlation between IR-seq and RNA-seq shared clonotype proportions was increased by removal of single-read clonotypes. Rather than purified T cells, the sorted CD138-negative fraction was a mixed bone marrow immune population.

The Immunoverse kit was used to build TCR libraries from roughly 370 ng RNA, with molecular barcoded adaptors covering alpha/delta and beta/gamma chains. TCR library preparation used the same RNA that went into transcriptome sequencing. TCR libraries were sequenced on an Illumina HiSeq 4000 with 2 x 150 cycles. The source study handled its data this way. Using MiXCR, which included quality filtering and error correction, TCR reads were aligned to human V, D, J and C references and then assembled into CDR3 clonotypes. The tcR package in R was used to analyze clonotype counts and gene usage diversity. Raw mapping reads were checked after the RNA-seq reads had been mapped by STAR aligner version 2.5.3a onto the human GRCh37 genome. To test the effect of sequencing depth on detected clonotypes, IR-seq fastq files were randomly downsampled using Seqtk 1.3. TCRdb passed the public sequencing reads through fastp at Q25 and MiXCR, retaining productive beta sequences. Each entry is one CDR3 protein sequence, shown with its most common DNA and genes. TCRdb, rather than the study authors, made the V and J calls. Recorded for this sample are more than 30,000 distinct CDR3 sequences; roughly 15% of them occurred a single time. Of the sample, 18% is held by the ten largest clones.

Each patient had bone marrow sampled at the time of active disease. Ficoll-Hypaque density gradient centrifugation was used to isolate the bone marrow mononuclear cells. Myeloma plasma cells were removed and CD138-negative cells were collected by negative selection after labeling with CD138 magnetic microbeads on a MACS separator. Flow cytometry on an Attune NxT with CD138 antibodies was used to check the purity of the isolated cells. Total RNA was extracted using TRIzol reagent and was quantified on a NanoDrop spectrophotometer. For each patient, paired RNA-seq and IR-seq were run on the CD138-negative bone marrow sample from that patient. This clonotype was seen many times. Its antigen is still unknown. No per-base quality is available; no much larger clone lies one base away. The CDR3, cysteine through phenylalanine, is 14 amino acids long. Only CDR3 DNA remains: 42 bases, in frame from the first base. The germline V gene sets CDR1 to MNHNS and CDR2 to SASEGT. The V and J ends are trimmed by 2 bases and 10 bases, leaving 15 bases between them.

This clonotype was sampled from a donor older than 35 with multiple myeloma. Sequencing input: a population of CD138-negative cells sorted from bone marrow. The label giving this sample's cell subset or site can be read as: bone marrow mononuclear cells depleted of CD138+ plasma/myeloma cells by negative magnetic selection. The sequence joins TRBV6-1 to TRBJ1-3, and the D gene may be TRBD1, 5 bases matching. The CDR3 loop reads CASSENVRRGTIYF. The nucleotide sequence is TGTGCCAGCAGTGAAAATGTCCGCCGGGGGACCATATATTTT.